The 26 T cell receptor beta chains presented below share a single source sample, sequenced in a study of blood T cells in healthy people across ages. A second PCR of about 7 to 12 cycles used a sample-barcoded 5' primer and a J-beta primer mix. TCRdb analysed the 5' RACE reads with MiXCR anew, one entry per CDR3 protein. Of 1,500,000 or so distinct CDR3 sequences listed, 59% are singletons. The material sequenced was blood. The receptors here all came from a man aged 18 to 30 in good health.

The J gene is TRBJ1-4, the V gene TRBV5-1; D not certain. Trimming shortened V by 0 bases and J by 8 bases, and 11 bases separated the two germline ends. Per the germline V gene, CDR1 is SGHRS and CDR2 is YFSETQ. CDR3 length: 14 residues. The DNA of the CDR3 is TGCGCCAGCAGCTTGGATGGGGAAGTGGAAAAACTGTTTTTT. This translates into CASSLDGEVEKLFF.

The genes are TRBV9 and TRBJ2-3; no clear D. Germline loops: CDR1 SGDLS, CDR2 YYNGEE. This CDR3 is built from 15 residues. Trimming took off 0 bases at V and 2 bases at J, with 10 bases between the two ends. As DNA, the CDR3 is TGTGCCAGCAGCGTAGGCTTGAGGAACACAGATACGCAGTATTTT. This codes for CASSVGLRNTDTQYF.

This clonotype was found once. The chain joins TRBV5-1 to TRBJ1-1; 11 bases line up with TRBD1. The CDR3 is made up of 15 amino acids. The germline CDR1 and CDR2 sequences are SGHRS and YFSETQ. The V segment lost 2 bases and the J segment 6 bases; nucleotides outside the gene matches: 6. CDR3 sequence: CASSFRTGGRAEAFF. CDR3 nucleotides: TGCGCCAGCAGCTTCAGGACAGGGGGCAGGGCTGAAGCTTTCTTT. Combining the CDR3 with reference TRBV5-1 and TRBJ1-1 gives the whole variable domain KAGVTQTPRYLIKTRGQQVTLSCSPISGHRSVSWYQQTPGQGLQFLFEYFSETQRNKGNFPGRFSGRQFSNSRSEMNVSTLELGDSALYLCASSFRTGGRAEAFFGQGTRLTVV.

The chain carries TRBV12-3 or TRBV12-4 and TRBJ2-1; D remains unclear. V dropped 6 bases and J dropped 0 bases, with 12 bases sitting between them. The CDR3 has 15 residues. The CDR3 region has the DNA TGTGCCAGCAGGGGCACCCCCGGCTCCTACAATGAGCAGTTCTTC. This sequence encodes CASRGTPGSYNEQFF.

This chain joins TRBV7-2 and TRBJ1-5, with D unclear. The CDR3 totals 15 residues. The V gene lost 1 base and the J gene lost 0 bases, with 7 bases spanning the gap. Germline-derived CDR1 and CDR2 are SGHTA and FQGNSA. In nucleotides, the CDR3 is TGTGCCAGCAGCTTAGGAAGTACTAGCAATCAGCCCCAGCATTTT. Residues: CASSLGSTSNQPQHF.

Concerning this clonotype: An end of the junction does not agree with germline; a read error may underlie this. The chain joins TRBV6-1 to TRBJ2-1; 10 nucleotides agree with TRBD2. The CDR3 loop spans 19 amino acids. The germline gives CDR1 MNHNS, CDR2 SASEGT. CDR3 sequence: CASSERDLASGGYYDEQFF. The CDR3 region has the DNA TGTGCCAGCAGTGAACGGGACCTGGCTAGCGGGGGTTACTACGATGAGCAGTTCTTC.

The V gene is TRBV7-9, the J gene TRBJ2-2; D ambiguous. Trimming took 2 bases from V and 5 from J, leaving 6 bases between them. Germline values: CDR1 SEHNR, CDR2 FQNEAQ (reference sequence). The CDR3 extends over 13 amino acids. CDR3 sequence (DNA): TGTGCCAGCAGCTTATACGGGACCGGGGAGCTGTTTTTT. Residues: CASSLYGTGELFF.

This chain uses TRBV4-3 with TRBJ1-2; 7 nucleotides align to TRBD1. The length of the CDR3 is 14 residues. Germline-derived CDR1 and CDR2 are LGHNA and YSLEER. The V segment lost 0 bases and the J segment 8 bases; nucleotides outside the gene matches: 6. The CDR3 loop reads CASSQDYRGRGYTF. DNA for the CDR3: TGCGCCAGCAGCCAAGATTACAGGGGAAGGGGCTACACCTTC.

The chain uses TRBV5-8 and TRBJ2-1; unclear D gene. The CDR3 extends over 14 amino acids. V dropped 2 bases and J dropped 7 bases, with 13 bases sitting between them. The germline CDR1 and CDR2 sequences are SGHTS and YDEGEE. In DNA, the CDR3 is TGTGCCAGCAGCTTTATCCTAGAAAGTAATGAGCAGTTCTTC. Encoded protein: CASSFILESNEQFF.

The genes are TRBV6-5 and TRBJ1-5, with 10 bases aligning to TRBD1. Germline loops: CDR1 MNHEY, CDR2 SVGAGI. The CDR3 length is 13 residues. Trimming removed 6 bases from V and 7 bases from J; junction bases left unmatched: 3. CDR3: CASSRDRGQPQHF. CDR3 in DNA: TGTGCCAGCAGCCGGGACAGGGGCCAGCCCCAGCATTTT.

The chain is built from TRBV27 and TRBJ2-7; D tentatively reads TRBD1 or TRBD2 (6 bases each). CDR1 MNHEY and CDR2 SMNVEV come from the germline V gene (reference sequence). CDR3 length equals 16 residues. Trimming pared 5 bases from V and 2 bases from J, leaving 19 bases between. CDR3 in amino acids: CASSGYTLGGPYEQYF. The CDR3 DNA is TGTGCCAGCAGTGGCTATACATTGGGGGGCCCCTACGAGCAGTACTTC.

The chain is built from TRBV7-8 and TRBJ1-5; D is perhaps TRBD1 (5 bases). The CDR3 consists of 14 residues. Germline V gene sequence: CDR1 SGHVS, CDR2 FQNEAQ. Trimming shortened V by 5 bases and J by 4 bases, and 12 bases separated the two germline ends. CDR3 DNA sequence: TGTGCCAGCAGCCCAAGGAGGGGAAATCAGCCCCAGCATTTT. This gives the protein CASSPRRGNQPQHF.

This clonotype was seen only once. This chain joins TRBV20-1 and TRBJ2-5, with TRBD2 matching over 7 bases. The J call may be mistaken, given a closer DNA end match to TRBJ2-7. CDR1 and CDR2 from the germline V gene are DFQATT and SNEGSKA (reference sequence). CDR3 length equals 13 residues. CDR3 amino acids: CSARAGTTYEQYF. In DNA, the CDR3 is TGCAGTGCTAGGGCCGGGACTACCTACGAGCAGTACTTC.

The V gene is TRBV6-6, the J gene TRBJ2-2; 7 bases fit TRBD1. The V segment lost 7 bases and the J segment 2 bases; nucleotides outside the gene matches: 13. Germline V gene sequence: CDR1 MNHNY, CDR2 SVGAGI (reference sequence). This CDR3 contains 17 residues. The CDR3 DNA sequence: TGTGCCAGCATCAATGGGCGAGGGACAGAAAACACCGGGGAGCTGTTTTTT. It encodes CASINGRGTENTGELFF.

This chain's CDR3 is CASSQVRLGYSGANVLTF. The CDR3 DNA is TGTGCCAGCAGCCAAGTAAGGTTGGGTTACTCTGGGGCCAACGTCCTGACTTTC. V is TRBV14 and J is TRBJ2-6; no definite D call. In germline, CDR1 is SGHDN, CDR2 FVKESK. With 1 base removed from V and 0 bases from J, the gap between germline ends came to 13 bases. The CDR3 runs to 18 residues.

CDR3 nucleotide sequence: TGTGCCAGCAGTCGAGACGGCCTCAACTATGGCTACACCTTC. It is translated as CASSRDGLNYGYTF. This chain uses TRBV27 with TRBJ1-2; D gene unclear. V dropped 5 bases and J dropped 2 bases, with 12 bases sitting between them. The germline V gene encodes CDR1 MNHEY and CDR2 SMNVEV (reference sequence). The CDR3 contains 14 residues.

The rearrangement links TRBV15 to TRBJ2-3, with TRBD2 identical over 11 bases. The CDR3 totals 12 residues. CDR1 and CDR2 from the germline V gene are LNHNV and YYDKDF (reference sequence). Losses at the gene ends were 5 bases for V and 14 bases for J; bases not matched to a gene: 6. In DNA form, the CDR3 reads TGTGCCACCAGCCAACTAGCGGGAGATAGGTATTTT. Its translation: CATSQLAGDRYF.

In DNA, the CDR3 is TGTGCCACCAGTGACTCCGGGACAGGGGTAATGGAGACCCAGTACTTC. Translated, it gives CATSDSGTGVMETQYF. This chain uses TRBV24-1 with TRBJ2-7; TRBD1 matches 10 bases. TRBJ2-5 matches the DNA end more closely, so the J call is doubtful. Germline CDR1 reads KGHDR; CDR2 reads SFDVKD. The CDR3 is made up of 16 amino acids.

This clonotype was observed a few times. CDR3 in DNA: TGTGCCACCAGTGATTTGGTCGGCACAGATACGCAGTATTTT. Amino acids: CATSDLVGTDTQYF. This chain uses TRBV24-1 with TRBJ2-3; D unresolved. Trimming removed 0 bases from V and 1 base from J, with 4 bases in between. The CDR3 spans 14 residues. Germline-derived CDR1 and CDR2 are KGHDR and SFDVKD.

This sequence joins TRBV5-6 and TRBJ2-5; 14 nucleotides align to TRBD2. The germline V gene encodes CDR1 SGHDT and CDR2 YYEEEE. The CDR3 is 20 residues long. Trimming cost V 0 bases and J 0 bases; bases outside gene matches: 10. The CDR3 region is CASSLARGTSGGDYQETQYF. Here the CDR3 DNA reads TGTGCCAGCAGCTTGGCCAGGGGGACTAGCGGGGGAGACTACCAAGAGACCCAGTACTTC.

This chain links TRBV4-3 with TRBJ1-6, with D tentatively TRBD1 (6 bases). V lost 4 bases and J 7 bases, leaving 17 bases between the germline ends. This CDR3 is built from 16 residues. Germline V lookup: CDR1 LGHNA, CDR2 YSLEER. Here the CDR3 reads CASSLKVGGINSPLHF. DNA for the CDR3: TGCGCCAGCAGCCTTAAAGTAGGGGGTATAAATTCACCCCTCCACTTT.

V and J are TRBV29-1 and TRBJ2-7, with TRBD1 as a possible D gene (5 bases). With 1 base removed from V and 0 bases from J, the gap between germline ends came to 10 bases. The CDR3 loop spans 14 amino acids. CDR1 SQVTM and CDR2 ANQGSEA come from the germline V gene. For the CDR3, the DNA is TGCAGCGTTGAAGGCAGGGCCCTCTCCTACGAGCAGTACTTC. This translates into CSVEGRALSYEQYF.

This clonotype was counted once. V gene TRBV15 combines with J gene TRBJ2-7; 9 bases are a match to TRBD1. The CDR3 has 15 residues. Looked up from germline, CDR1 is LNHNV and CDR2 is YYDKDF (reference sequence). With 1 base clipped from V and 5 bases from J, the junction kept 6 bases outside the gene matches. The CDR3 is CATSRGTGVWDEQYF. The CDR3, as DNA: TGTGCCACCAGCAGAGGGACAGGGGTATGGGACGAGCAGTACTTC.

V and J are TRBV28 and TRBJ2-7; no definite D call. V lost 6 bases and J 3 bases, leaving 12 bases between the germline ends. In germline, CDR1 is MDHEN, CDR2 SYDVKM. The CDR3 has 13 amino acids. The CDR3 coding sequence is TGTGCCAGCAGGAAGTCGAACAGCTACGAGCAGTACTTC. Its protein is CASRKSNSYEQYF.

The V gene is TRBV6-2 or TRBV6-3, the J gene TRBJ2-7; D remains unclear. The germline gives CDR1 MNHEY, CDR2 SVGEGT. Trimming left V 6 bases short and J 3 bases short, with 18 bases between. This CDR3 region has 15 residues. CDR3 loop: CASRATTQEDYEQYF. The DNA of the CDR3 is TGTGCCAGCAGAGCGACGACCCAGGAAGACTACGAGCAGTACTTC.

The V gene is TRBV2, the J gene TRBJ1-5; D unresolved. The CDR3 covers 15 residues. CDR1 and CDR2 (germline): SNHLY, FYNNEI. Trimming left V 4 bases short and J 6 bases short, with 16 bases between. The CDR3 DNA reads TGTGCCAGCAGTGTTCATGGCGGGAATATTCAGCCCCAGCATTTT. Translation gives CASSVHGGNIQPQHF.